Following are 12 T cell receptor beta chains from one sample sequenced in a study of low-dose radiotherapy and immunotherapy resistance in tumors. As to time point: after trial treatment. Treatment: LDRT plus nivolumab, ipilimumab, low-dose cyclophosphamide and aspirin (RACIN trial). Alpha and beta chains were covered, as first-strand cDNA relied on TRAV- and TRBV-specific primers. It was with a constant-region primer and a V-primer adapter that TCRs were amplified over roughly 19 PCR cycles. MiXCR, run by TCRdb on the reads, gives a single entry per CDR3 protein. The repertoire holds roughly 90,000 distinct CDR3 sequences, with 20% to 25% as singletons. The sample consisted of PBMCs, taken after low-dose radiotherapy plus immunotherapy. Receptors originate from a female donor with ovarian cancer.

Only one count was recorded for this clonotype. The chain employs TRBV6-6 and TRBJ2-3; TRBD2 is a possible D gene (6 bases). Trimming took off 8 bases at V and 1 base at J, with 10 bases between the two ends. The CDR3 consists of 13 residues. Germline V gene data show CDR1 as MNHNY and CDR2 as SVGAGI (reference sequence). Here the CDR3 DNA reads TGTGCCAGCGTACAGCGGGGCACAGATACGCAGTATTTT. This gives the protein CASVQRGTDTQYF.

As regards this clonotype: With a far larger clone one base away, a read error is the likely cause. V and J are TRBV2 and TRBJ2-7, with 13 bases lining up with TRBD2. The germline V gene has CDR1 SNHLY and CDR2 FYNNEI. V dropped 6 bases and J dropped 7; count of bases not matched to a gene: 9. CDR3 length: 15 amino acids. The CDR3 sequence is CASRPGLAGLNEQYF. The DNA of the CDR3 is TGTGCCAGCAGGCCGGGACTAGCGGGGCTAAATGAGCAGTACTTC.

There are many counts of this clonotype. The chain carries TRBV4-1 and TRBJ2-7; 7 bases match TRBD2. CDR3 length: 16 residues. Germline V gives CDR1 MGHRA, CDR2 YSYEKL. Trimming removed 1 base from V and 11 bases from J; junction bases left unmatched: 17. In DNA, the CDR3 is TGCGCCAGCAGCCAAGGCCTCGGAGCGGGAAGCGAAGCGGAGTACTTC. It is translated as CASSQGLGAGSEAEYF.

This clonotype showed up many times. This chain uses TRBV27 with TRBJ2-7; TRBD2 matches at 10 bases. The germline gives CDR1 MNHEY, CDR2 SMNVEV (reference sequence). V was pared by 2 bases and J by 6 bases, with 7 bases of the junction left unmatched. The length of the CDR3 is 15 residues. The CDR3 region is CASSLESGGAGEQYF. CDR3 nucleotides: TGTGCCAGCAGTTTAGAAAGCGGGGGGGCCGGCGAGCAGTACTTC.

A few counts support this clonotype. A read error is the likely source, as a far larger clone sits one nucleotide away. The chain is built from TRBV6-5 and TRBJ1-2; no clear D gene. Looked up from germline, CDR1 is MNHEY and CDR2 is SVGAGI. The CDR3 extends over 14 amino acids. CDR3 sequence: CARRRELLDYGYTF. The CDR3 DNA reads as TGTGCCCGCAGACGGGAACTCCTTGACTATGGCTACACCTTC.

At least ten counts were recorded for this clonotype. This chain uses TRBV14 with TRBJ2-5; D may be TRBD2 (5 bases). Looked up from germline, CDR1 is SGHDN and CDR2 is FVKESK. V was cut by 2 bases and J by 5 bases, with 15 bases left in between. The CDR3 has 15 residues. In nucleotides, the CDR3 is TGTGCCAGCAGCCAATACGGGCTAGCACGTGAGACCCAGTACTTC. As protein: CASSQYGLARETQYF.

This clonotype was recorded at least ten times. The CDR3 sequence: CASSEVRGNNEKLFF. The CDR3 nucleotides read TGTGCCAGCAGTGAAGTTCGGGGAAATAATGAAAAACTGTTTTTT. The chain has TRBV25-1 and TRBJ1-4; D uncertain. Germline CDR1 and CDR2: MGHDK and SYGVNS. This CDR3 is built from 15 residues. V was cut by 2 bases and J by 4 bases, with 11 bases left in between.

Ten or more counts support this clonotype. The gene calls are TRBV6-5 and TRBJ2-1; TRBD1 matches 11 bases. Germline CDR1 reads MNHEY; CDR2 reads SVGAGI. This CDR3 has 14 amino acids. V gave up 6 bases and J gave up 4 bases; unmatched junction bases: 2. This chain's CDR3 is CASSRDRGYNEQFF. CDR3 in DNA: TGTGCCAGCAGCCGGGACAGGGGGTACAATGAGCAGTTCTTC.

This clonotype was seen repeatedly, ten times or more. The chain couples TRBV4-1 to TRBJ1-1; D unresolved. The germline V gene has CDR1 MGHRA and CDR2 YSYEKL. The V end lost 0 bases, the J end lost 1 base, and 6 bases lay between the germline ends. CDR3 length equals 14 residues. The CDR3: CASSQELENTEAFF. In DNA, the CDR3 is TGCGCCAGCAGCCAAGAATTGGAGAACACTGAAGCTTTCTTT.

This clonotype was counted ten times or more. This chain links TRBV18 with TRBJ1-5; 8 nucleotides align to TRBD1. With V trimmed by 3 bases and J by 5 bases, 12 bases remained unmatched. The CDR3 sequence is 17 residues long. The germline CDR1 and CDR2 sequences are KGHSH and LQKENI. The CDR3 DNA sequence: TGTGCCAGCTCACCCGGACAGGGTTGGTATGACGATCAGCCCCAGCATTTT. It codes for CASSPGQGWYDDQPQHF.

The DNA for the CDR3 is TGCAGTGCGATTACAATACAGGGGGCCGGAGAGCAGTTCTTC. It yields the protein CSAITIQGAGEQFF. The chain has TRBV20-1 and TRBJ2-1; 9 nucleotides agree with TRBD1. Germline values: CDR1 DFQATT, CDR2 SNEGSKA (reference sequence). Trimming cost V 6 bases and J 10 bases; bases outside gene matches: 13. The CDR3 sequence is 14 residues long.

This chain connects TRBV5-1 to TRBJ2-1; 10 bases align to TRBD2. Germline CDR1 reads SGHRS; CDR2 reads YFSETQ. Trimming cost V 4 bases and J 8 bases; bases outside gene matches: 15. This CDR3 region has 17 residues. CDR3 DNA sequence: TGCGCCAGCAGCCTGAGGACTAGCGGCCGCTCGGCGGATGAGCAGTTCTTC. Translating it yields CASSLRTSGRSADEQFF.